This TCR beta chain came from a study of blood T cell repertoires in COVID-19. Across the whole study: Sites across the United States, Italy and Spain contributed samples from acute and convalescent COVID-19.

Original methodology: Quantification of nucleated cells was approximated via reference gene primer amplification. Here immunoSEQ multiplex PCR was the method, and the copy in TCRdb shows in-frame clones only, minus some. V, J and clone size were drawn from that table, and D and trimming were deduced from the DNA. Among 70,000 or so clones listed, 75% to 90% were seen once. The CDR3 has 14 amino acids. V lost 3 bases and J 2 bases, leaving 10 bases between the germline ends. The germline gives CDR1 KGHSH, CDR2 LQKENI. The TCR originated in a man aged 60 to 69 with acute or convalescent COVID-19. Sample: peripheral blood. This sequence joins TRBV18 and TRBJ1-2; D unclear. DNA of the CDR3: TGTGCCAGCTCACCCCAAACGGGGAACTATGGCTACACCTTC. Translating gives CASSPQTGNYGYTF.